One and the same sample provided the 2 T cell receptor beta chains below, sequenced in a study of T cell changes during pregnancy in multiple sclerosis. The table came from immunoSEQ multiplex PCR; TCRdb's copy has only in-frame clones and leaves some out. Of around 80,000 clones in the sample, 90% to 95% were seen once. The sample here was peripheral blood, taken before pregnancy. These receptor sequences come from a female donor with multiple sclerosis, enrolled in a pregnancy study.

This chain joins TRBV5-4 and TRBJ2-6; 11 bases are shared with TRBD1. Trimming at V came to 4 bases and at J to 0 bases, leaving 6 bases not matched to a gene. The CDR3 consists of 18 residues. CDR1 is SGHNT and CDR2 is YYREEE in the germline V gene (reference sequence). DNA of the CDR3: TGTGCCAGCAGCGGACCCGGGACAGGGGGCTCTGGGGCCAACGTCCTGACTTTC. It codes for CASSGPGTGGSGANVLTF.

The gene calls are TRBV30 and TRBJ2-3, with D perhaps TRBD2 (7 bases). The CDR3 is made up of 16 amino acids. With 2 bases removed from V and 0 bases from J, the gap between germline ends came to 15 bases. Germline V lookup: CDR1 GTSNPN, CDR2 SVGIG (reference sequence). The CDR3 bases are TGTGCCTGGAGTAAGGGGGGCGGGGGAAGCACAGATACGCAGTATTTT. Translation: CAWSKGGGGSTDTQYF.